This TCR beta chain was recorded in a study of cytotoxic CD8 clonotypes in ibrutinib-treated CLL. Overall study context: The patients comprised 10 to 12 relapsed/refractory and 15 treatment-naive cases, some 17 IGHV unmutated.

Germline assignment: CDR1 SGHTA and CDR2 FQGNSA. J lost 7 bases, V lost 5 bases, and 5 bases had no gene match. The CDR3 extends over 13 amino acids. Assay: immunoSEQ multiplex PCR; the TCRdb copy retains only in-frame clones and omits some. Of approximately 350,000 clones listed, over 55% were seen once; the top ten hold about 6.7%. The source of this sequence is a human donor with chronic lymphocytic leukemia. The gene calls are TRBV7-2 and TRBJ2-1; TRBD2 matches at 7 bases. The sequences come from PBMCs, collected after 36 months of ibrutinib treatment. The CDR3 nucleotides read TGTGCCAGCAGCCGACAAGCGGGAAATGAGCAGTTCTTC. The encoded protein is CASSRQAGNEQFF. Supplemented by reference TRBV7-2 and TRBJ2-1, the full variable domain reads GAGVSQSPSNKVTEKGKDVELRCDPISGHTALYWYRQSLGQGLEFLIYFQGNSAPDKSGLPSDRFSAERTGGSVSTLTIQRTQQEDSAVYLCASSRQAGNEQFFGPGTRLTVL.